What follows are 27 T cell receptor beta chains derived from one specimen sequenced in a study of T-cell reconstitution after alpha-beta-depleted transplantation in children. Unique molecular identifiers featured in how the TCRbeta library was prepared. TCRdb processed the PCR reads anew with MiXCR; each CDR3 protein has one entry. The sample contains some 600,000 distinct CDR3 sequences, approximately 15% of which appear only once. This specimen consisted of PBMCs from the stem cell graft donor, obtained from the stem cell graft. All receptors come from a human donor who donated a stem cell graft to a child with acute myeloid leukemia.

This clonotype was counted between two and nine times. The chain joins TRBV7-2 to TRBJ2-1; 10 bases agree with TRBD2. The V and J ends lost 9 bases and 6 bases, in that order; junction bases with no gene match: 8. Per germline, CDR1 SGHTA and CDR2 FQGNSA. The CDR3 loop spans 14 amino acids. The CDR3, as DNA: TGTGCCAGTGGACTAGCGGCTTCGAGCAATGAGCAGTTCTTC. It translates to CASGLAASSNEQFF.

This chain joins TRBV4-3 and TRBJ2-3; D gene uncertain. The V gene lost 1 base and the J gene lost 1 base, with 9 bases spanning the gap. Germline V gene data show CDR1 as LGHNA and CDR2 as YSLEER. The CDR3 runs to 15 residues. The CDR3 reads CASSQGVQGTDTQYF. The CDR3 DNA is TGCGCCAGCAGCCAAGGGGTCCAGGGCACAGATACGCAGTATTTT.

The V call is TRBV7-8, the J call TRBJ2-1; 10 bases agree with TRBD2. J lost 6 bases, V lost 3 bases, and 8 bases had no gene match. The CDR3 runs 16 residues. Germline-derived CDR1 and CDR2 are SGHVS and FQNEAQ. CDR3 protein: CASSFGMASGGNEQFF. Written as DNA, the CDR3 is TGTGCCAGCAGCTTTGGGATGGCTAGCGGGGGCAATGAGCAGTTCTTC. The entire variable domain, with the rest obtained from reference TRBV7-8 and TRBJ2-1, is as follows: GAGVSQSPRYKVAKRGQDVALRCDPISGHVSLFWYQQALGQGPEFLTYFQNEAQLDKSGLPSDRFFAERPEGSVSTLKIQRTQQEDSAVYLCASSFGMASGGNEQFFGPGTRLTVL.

The CDR3 sequence: CASTLMSTNSPLHF. CDR3 in DNA: TGTGCCAGCACTCTCATGAGTACTAATTCACCCCTCCACTTT. The chain uses TRBV6-1 and TRBJ1-6; D unresolved. Looked up from germline, CDR1 is MNHNS and CDR2 is SASEGT. The CDR3 is 14 residues long. Trimming took off 7 bases at V and 6 bases at J, with 13 bases between the two ends.

This chain uses TRBV7-6 with TRBJ2-7; D is unresolved. Germline V gene lookup returns CDR1 SGHVS and CDR2 FNYEAQ. Trimming stripped 1 base from V and 3 bases from J, with 13 bases between. This CDR3 has 15 amino acids. The CDR3 region is CASSLDPSSLYEQYV. CDR3 DNA: TGTGCCAGCAGCTTAGACCCCAGCAGCCTCTACGAGCAGTACGTC.

A note on this clonotype: A read error may be the cause here, since a much bigger clone is one base away. This chain uses TRBV20-1 with TRBJ1-3; D unresolved. V dropped 6 bases and J dropped 8 bases, with 14 bases sitting between them. Germline CDR1 and CDR2: DFQATT and SNEGSKA (reference sequence). There are 12 residues in the CDR3. CDR3 in amino acids: CSADSPQYTIYF. The CDR3 DNA follows: TGCAGTGCAGACTCGCCCCAGTACACCATATATTTT.

This clonotype turned up a few times. This rearrangement joins TRBV12-3 or TRBV12-4 to TRBJ2-5; a weak D match, TRBD2 (5 bases). The CDR3 runs 13 residues. V was clipped by 7 bases and J by 2 bases, with 11 bases between them. The CDR3 DNA sequence: TGTGCCAGCACCTATGGCGGGCAAGAGACCCAGTACTTC. Translated, it gives CASTYGGQETQYF.

This clonotype was found many times. V usage is TRBV13 and J usage is TRBJ1-1; D unclear. The germline V gene has CDR1 PRHDT and CDR2 FYEKMQ (reference sequence). The V end was cut by 1 base, the J end by 0 bases, with 9 bases between. The CDR3 runs 15 residues. The CDR3 DNA reads TGTGCCAGCAGCTTAGAGGGTTCGATGAACACTGAAGCTTTCTTT. Translated, it gives CASSLEGSMNTEAFF.

This chain joins TRBV10-1 and TRBJ2-3; D possibly corresponds to TRBD2 (6 bases). CDR3 length: 15 amino acids. Trimming stripped 1 base from V and 3 bases from J, with 11 bases between. Germline V gives CDR1 WNHNN, CDR2 SYGVQD (reference sequence). CDR3 in amino acids: CASSEWRGGTDTQYF. DNA of the CDR3: TGCGCCAGCAGTGAGTGGAGGGGAGGAACAGATACGCAGTATTTT.

J is TRBJ1-5 and V is TRBV6-5; D is undetermined. The V gene lost 5 bases and the J gene lost 0 bases, with 14 bases spanning the gap. CDR3 size: 16 residues. Germline V gives CDR1 MNHEY, CDR2 SVGAGI. CDR3 DNA sequence: TGTGCCAGCAGTCCCGTGGGTCAGTATAGCAATCAGCCCCAGCATTTT. It translates to CASSPVGQYSNQPQHF.

On this clonotype itself: One end of the junction is discordant with germline, which a read error may explain. This chain links TRBV7-8 with TRBJ2-3; D remains unclear. This CDR3 has 8 amino acids. In germline, CDR1 is SGHVS, CDR2 FQNEAQ. The CDR3: CASSLVDF. The DNA for the CDR3 is TGTGCCAGCAGCTTGGTGGATTTT.

The sample holds a few counts of this clonotype. The chain combines TRBV28 with TRBJ2-7; 8 nucleotides line up with TRBD1. The CDR3 spans 14 residues. Germline-derived CDR1 and CDR2 are MDHEN and SYDVKM. Trimming removed 6 bases from V and 6 bases from J; junction bases left unmatched: 10. DNA for the CDR3: TGTGCCAGCAGACCGAGCCGGACAGGGTCCGAGCAGTACGTC. Translated: CASRPSRTGSEQYV.

This clonotype was counted at least ten times. The V gene is TRBV6-5, the J gene TRBJ2-4, with TRBD1 matching over 8 bases. This CDR3 is built from 14 residues. The V segment lost 4 bases and the J segment 9 bases; nucleotides outside the gene matches: 8. Germline V CDR1 and CDR2: MNHEY, SVGAGI. The CDR3 nucleotides are TGTGCCAGCAGTTCCGACAGGGGAAATGGCATTCAGTACTTC. It encodes CASSSDRGNGIQYF.

This clonotype was observed at least ten times. V gene TRBV20-1 combines with J gene TRBJ2-7; 10 positions match TRBD1. Germline lookup yields CDR1 DFQATT and CDR2 SNEGSKA (reference sequence). CDR3 length: 14 amino acids. V trimming: 2 bases; J trimming: 4 bases; junction bases outside the gene matches: 5. CDR3 region: CSARNRDRGYEQYV. DNA for the CDR3: TGCAGTGCTAGAAACCGGGACAGGGGATACGAGCAGTACGTC.

Comments on this clonotype: A much bigger clone sits one base away, suggesting this may be a read error. This rearrangement joins TRBV20-1 to TRBJ2-1, with no clear D. CDR1 and CDR2 (germline): DFQATT, SNEGSKA (reference sequence). The CDR3 spans 14 residues. This CDR3 reads CTAERLASYNEQFF. CDR3 in DNA: TGCACTGCTGAGAGACTCGCCTCCTACAATGAGCAGTTCTTC.

Many counts were recorded for this clonotype. This sequence joins TRBV9 and TRBJ2-5, with TRBD2 identical over 9 bases. The CDR3 consists of 16 residues. Germline-derived CDR1 and CDR2 are SGDLS and YYNGEE. J lost 4 bases, V lost 1 base, and 8 bases had no gene match. The CDR3 region is CASSVRDSGGPETQYF. The CDR3 DNA reads TGTGCCAGCAGCGTAAGGGATAGCGGGGGACCAGAGACCCAGTACTTC. The whole variable domain, filled in from reference TRBV9 and TRBJ2-5, reads DSGVTQTPKHLITATGQRVTLRCSPRSGDLSVYWYQQSLDQGLQFLIQYYNGEERAKGNILERFSAQQFPDLHSELNLSSLELGDSALYFCASSVRDSGGPETQYFGPGTRLLVL.

At least ten counts were recorded for this clonotype. V and J are TRBV6-5 and TRBJ2-2, with a tentative D call TRBD2 (5 bases). V shed 2 bases and J shed 1 base, with 11 bases lying between them. The germline V gene has CDR1 MNHEY and CDR2 SVGAGI. The CDR3 consists of 16 residues. The CDR3: CASSYEVALNTGELFF. The CDR3 DNA is TGTGCCAGCAGTTACGAGGTAGCGCTGAACACCGGGGAGCTGTTTTTT.

Ten or more counts support this clonotype. The chain is built from TRBV20-1 and TRBJ2-7; no firm D call. V was trimmed by 3 bases and J by 7 bases, leaving 13 bases between them. The CDR3 contains 12 residues. Looked up from germline, CDR1 is DFQATT and CDR2 is SNEGSKA (reference sequence). The chain's CDR3 is CSASVASGEQYV. CDR3 nucleotides: TGCAGTGCTAGCGTGGCTAGTGGTGAGCAGTACGTC.

This clonotype showed up many times. The chain recombines TRBV7-8 with TRBJ2-7; a possible D gene is TRBD1 (6 bases). CDR1 and CDR2 from the germline V gene are SGHVS and FQNEAQ. The CDR3 has 13 residues. With 2 bases removed from V and 2 bases from J, the gap between germline ends came to 7 bases. Here the CDR3 DNA reads TGTGCCAGCAGCTTAAACAGGGCCTACGAGCAGTACGTC. Translated: CASSLNRAYEQYV.

A few counts support this clonotype. The rearrangement links TRBV20-1 to TRBJ1-5; 10 positions agree with TRBD1. With V trimmed by 6 bases and J by 6 bases, 8 bases remained unmatched. The CDR3 has 14 residues. CDR1 and CDR2 (germline): DFQATT, SNEGSKA (reference sequence). CDR3 in DNA: TGCAGTGCAAAGGGACAGGGGAGGGTTCAGCCCCAGCATTTT. Encoded protein: CSAKGQGRVQPQHF.

This clonotype was seen many times. The V gene is TRBV20-1, the J gene TRBJ2-2; 8 bases line up with TRBD1. Unmatched junction bases numbered 6, after V lost 6 bases and J lost 3 bases. This CDR3 region has 14 residues. The V gene's germline CDR1 is DFQATT and CDR2 SNEGSKA (reference sequence). The CDR3: CSARGRKHTGELFF. CDR3 coding DNA: TGCAGTGCCAGGGGGCGTAAACACACCGGGGAGCTGTTTTTT.

This clonotype was picked up many times. This chain connects TRBV20-1 to TRBJ2-5; 9 bases align to TRBD1. V shed 2 bases, J shed 4 bases, and the junction held 5 bases outside the gene matches. The CDR3 extends over 14 amino acids. Germline V gene lookup returns CDR1 DFQATT and CDR2 SNEGSKA (reference sequence). CDR3 amino acids: CSARTNRGRETQYF. The CDR3 coding sequence is TGCAGTGCTAGAACGAACAGGGGGCGAGAGACCCAGTACTTC.

This clonotype appeared a few times. The chain has TRBV7-9 and TRBJ2-1; 9 bases map to TRBD2. The CDR3 has 16 amino acids. V was pared by 4 bases and J by 4 bases, with 8 bases of the junction left unmatched. Germline V lookup: CDR1 SEHNR, CDR2 FQNEAQ (reference sequence). The CDR3, as DNA: TGTGCCAGCAGCTCCCTCGCGGGACTAGCTTACAATGAGCAGTTCTTC. Encoded protein: CASSSLAGLAYNEQFF.

CDR3 coding DNA: TGTGCTAGTGGTTTGGTAAAGGGTGGACTAGCGGACACCGGGGAGCTGTTTTTT. It yields the protein CASGLVKGGLADTGELFF. This sequence joins TRBV12-5 and TRBJ2-2, with 10 positions matching TRBD2. Unmatched junction bases numbered 7, after V lost 0 bases and J lost 3 bases. Germline V gene data show CDR1 as LGHNT and CDR2 as FRNRAP. The CDR3 runs 18 residues.

This clonotype was picked up a small number of times. The chain carries TRBV20-1 and TRBJ2-3, with a weak D call TRBD2 (7 bases). Germline CDR1 reads DFQATT; CDR2 reads SNEGSKA (reference sequence). This CDR3 has 19 residues. Trimming removed 3 bases at V and 4 bases at J, with 29 bases between. DNA for the CDR3: TGCAGTGCTAGGGATGGGGGCAGCGGGGAACCCTTCTGGTCAGATACGCAGTATTTT. Protein product: CSARDGGSGEPFWSDTQYF.

This clonotype was found many times. The V call is TRBV20-1, the J call TRBJ2-7; 8 nucleotides agree with TRBD1. The V gene end was trimmed by 6 bases and the J gene end by 4 bases; junction bases not matched to a gene: 5. CDR1 and CDR2 from the germline V gene are DFQATT and SNEGSKA (reference sequence). The CDR3 totals 12 residues. The DNA for the CDR3 is TGCAGTGCAGCCAGGACAGGGTACGAGCAGTACGTC. Translating it yields CSAARTGYEQYV.

This rearrangement joins TRBV10-2 to TRBJ2-1; 9 nucleotides align to TRBD2. The CDR3 totals 14 residues. Germline loops: CDR1 WSHSY, CDR2 SAAADI. The ends lost 2 bases at V and 8 bases at J; junction bases unmatched: 4. In DNA form, the CDR3 reads TGCGCCAGCAGTGAGGCGCGGGGGGGGCATGAGCAGTTCTTC. Its translation is CASSEARGGHEQFF.